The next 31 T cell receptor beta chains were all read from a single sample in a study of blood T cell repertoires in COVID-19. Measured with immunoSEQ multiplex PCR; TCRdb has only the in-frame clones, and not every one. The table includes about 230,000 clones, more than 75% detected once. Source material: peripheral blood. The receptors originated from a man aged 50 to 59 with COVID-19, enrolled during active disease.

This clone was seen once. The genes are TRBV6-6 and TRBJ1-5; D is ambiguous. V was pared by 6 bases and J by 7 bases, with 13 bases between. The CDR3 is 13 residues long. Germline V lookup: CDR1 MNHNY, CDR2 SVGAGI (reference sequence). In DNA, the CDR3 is TGTGCCAGCAGCCCAGGTCCCTCCCAGCCCCAGCATTTT. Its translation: CASSPGPSQPQHF.

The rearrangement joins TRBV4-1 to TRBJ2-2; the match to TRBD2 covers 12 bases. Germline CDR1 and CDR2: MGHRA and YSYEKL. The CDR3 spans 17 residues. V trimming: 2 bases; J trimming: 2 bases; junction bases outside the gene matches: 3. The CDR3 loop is CASSQRLAGANTGELFF. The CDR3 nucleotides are TGCGCCAGCAGCCAAAGACTAGCGGGGGCCAACACCGGGGAGCTGTTTTTT.

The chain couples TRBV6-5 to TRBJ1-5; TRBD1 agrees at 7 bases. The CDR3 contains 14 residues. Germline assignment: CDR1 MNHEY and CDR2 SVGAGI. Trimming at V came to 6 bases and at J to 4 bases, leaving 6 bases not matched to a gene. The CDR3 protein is CASRAGTANQPQHF. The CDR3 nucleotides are TGTGCCAGCAGGGCAGGGACAGCAAATCAGCCCCAGCATTTT.

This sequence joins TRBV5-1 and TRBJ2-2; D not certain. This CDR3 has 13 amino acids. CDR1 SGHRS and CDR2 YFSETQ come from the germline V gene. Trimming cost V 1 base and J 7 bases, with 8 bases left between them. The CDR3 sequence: CASSLSSFGELFF. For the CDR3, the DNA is TGCGCCAGCAGCTTGAGTAGTTTCGGGGAGCTGTTTTTT. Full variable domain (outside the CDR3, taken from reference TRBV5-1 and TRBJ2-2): KAGVTQTPRYLIKTRGQQVTLSCSPISGHRSVSWYQQTPGQGLQFLFEYFSETQRNKGNFPGRFSGRQFSNSRSEMNVSTLELGDSALYLCASSLSSFGELFFGEGSRLTVL.

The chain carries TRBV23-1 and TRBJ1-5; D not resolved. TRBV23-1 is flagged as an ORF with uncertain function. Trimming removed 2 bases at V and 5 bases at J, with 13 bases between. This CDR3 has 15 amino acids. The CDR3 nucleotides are TGCGCCAGCAGTCAACATCAGGTTGTGGATCAGCCCCAGCATTTT. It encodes CASSQHQVVDQPQHF.

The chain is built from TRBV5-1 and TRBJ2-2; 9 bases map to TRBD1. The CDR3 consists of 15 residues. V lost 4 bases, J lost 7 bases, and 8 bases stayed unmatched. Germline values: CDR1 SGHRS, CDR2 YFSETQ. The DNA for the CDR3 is TGCGCCAGCAGCGGAATGGACAGGGGAAACGGGGAGCTGTTTTTT. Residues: CASSGMDRGNGELFF.

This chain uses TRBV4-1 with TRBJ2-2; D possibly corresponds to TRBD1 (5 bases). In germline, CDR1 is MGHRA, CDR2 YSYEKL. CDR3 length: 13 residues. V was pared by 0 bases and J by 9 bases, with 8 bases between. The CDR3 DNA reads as TGCGCCAGCAGCCAAGATCTGGACAGGGAGCTGTTTTTT. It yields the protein CASSQDLDRELFF.

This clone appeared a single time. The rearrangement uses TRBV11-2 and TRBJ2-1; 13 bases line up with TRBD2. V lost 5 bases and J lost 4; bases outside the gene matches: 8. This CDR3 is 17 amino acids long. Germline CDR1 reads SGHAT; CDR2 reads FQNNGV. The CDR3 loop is CASSLRTSGGRYNEQFF. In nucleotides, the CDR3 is TGTGCCAGCAGCCTCCGGACTAGCGGGGGAAGATACAATGAGCAGTTCTTC.

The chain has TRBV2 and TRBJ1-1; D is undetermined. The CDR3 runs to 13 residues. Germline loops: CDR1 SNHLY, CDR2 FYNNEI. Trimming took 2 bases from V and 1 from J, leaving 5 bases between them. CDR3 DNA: TGTGCCAGCAGTGAACAGTGGAACACTGAAGCTTTCTTT. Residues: CASSEQWNTEAFF. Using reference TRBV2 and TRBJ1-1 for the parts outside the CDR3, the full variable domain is EPEVTQTPSHQVTQMGQEVILRCVPISNHLYFYWYRQILGQKVEFLVSFYNNEISEKSEIFDDQFSVERPDGSNFTLKIRSTKLEDSAMYFCASSEQWNTEAFFGQGTRLTVV.

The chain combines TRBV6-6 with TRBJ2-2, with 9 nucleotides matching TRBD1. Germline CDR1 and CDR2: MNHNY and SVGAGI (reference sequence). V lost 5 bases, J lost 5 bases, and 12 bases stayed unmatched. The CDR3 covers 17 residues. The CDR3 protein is CASSPTGGALGTGELFF. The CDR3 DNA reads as TGTGCCAGCAGTCCAACAGGGGGCGCGTTGGGTACCGGGGAGCTGTTTTTT.

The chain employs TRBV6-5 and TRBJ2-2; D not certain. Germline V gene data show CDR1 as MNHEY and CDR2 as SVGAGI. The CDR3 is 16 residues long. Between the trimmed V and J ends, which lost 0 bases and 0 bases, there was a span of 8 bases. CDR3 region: CASSYSILANTGELFF. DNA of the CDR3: TGTGCCAGCAGTTACTCGATCCTAGCGAACACCGGGGAGCTGTTTTTT.

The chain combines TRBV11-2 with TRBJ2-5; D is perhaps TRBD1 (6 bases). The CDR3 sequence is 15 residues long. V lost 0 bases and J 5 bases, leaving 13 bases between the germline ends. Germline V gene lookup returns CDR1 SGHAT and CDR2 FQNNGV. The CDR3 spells CASSLDEGQWETQYF. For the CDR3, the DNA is TGTGCCAGCAGCTTAGATGAGGGACAATGGGAGACCCAGTACTTC.

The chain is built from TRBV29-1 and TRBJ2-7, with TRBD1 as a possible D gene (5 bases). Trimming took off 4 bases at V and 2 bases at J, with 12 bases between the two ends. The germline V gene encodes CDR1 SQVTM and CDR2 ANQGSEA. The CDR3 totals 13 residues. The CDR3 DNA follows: TGCAGCGTTGCGGTCGACAGAACCTACGAGCAGTACTTC. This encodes CSVAVDRTYEQYF.

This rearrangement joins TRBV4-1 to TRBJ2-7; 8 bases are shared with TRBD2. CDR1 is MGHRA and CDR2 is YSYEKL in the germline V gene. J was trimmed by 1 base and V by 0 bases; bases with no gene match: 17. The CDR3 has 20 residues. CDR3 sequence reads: CASSQDYAGGGGKRSYEQYF. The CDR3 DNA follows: TGCGCCAGCAGCCAAGATTATGCGGGAGGCGGGGGGAAGAGATCCTACGAGCAGTACTTC.

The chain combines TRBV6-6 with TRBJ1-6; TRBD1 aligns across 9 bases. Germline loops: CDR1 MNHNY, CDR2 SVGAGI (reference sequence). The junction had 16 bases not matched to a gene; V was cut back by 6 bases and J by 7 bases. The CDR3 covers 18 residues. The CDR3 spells CASRRALLQGAQNSPLHF. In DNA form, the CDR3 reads TGTGCCAGCAGACGAGCACTACTACAGGGGGCCCAGAATTCACCCCTCCACTTT.

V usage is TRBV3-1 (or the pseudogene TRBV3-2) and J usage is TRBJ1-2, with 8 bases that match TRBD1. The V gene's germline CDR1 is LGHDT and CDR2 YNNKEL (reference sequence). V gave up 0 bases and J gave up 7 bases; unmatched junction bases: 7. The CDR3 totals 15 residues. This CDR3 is CASSQDLQGAFGYTF. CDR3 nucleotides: TGTGCCAGCAGCCAAGATCTTCAGGGGGCGTTTGGCTACACCTTC.

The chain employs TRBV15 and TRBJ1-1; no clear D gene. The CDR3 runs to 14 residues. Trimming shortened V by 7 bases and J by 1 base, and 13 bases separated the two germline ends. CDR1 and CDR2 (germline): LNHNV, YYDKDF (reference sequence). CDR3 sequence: CATKTGGSNTEAFF. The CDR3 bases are TGTGCCACCAAGACTGGCGGGTCGAACACTGAAGCTTTCTTT.

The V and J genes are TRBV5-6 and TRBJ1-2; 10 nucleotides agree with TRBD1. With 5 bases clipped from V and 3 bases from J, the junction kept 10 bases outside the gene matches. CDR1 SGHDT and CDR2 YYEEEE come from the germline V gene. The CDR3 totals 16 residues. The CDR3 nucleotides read TGTGCCAGCAGTTCGGACAGGGGGTCGTTAGACTATGGCTACACCTTC. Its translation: CASSSDRGSLDYGYTF.

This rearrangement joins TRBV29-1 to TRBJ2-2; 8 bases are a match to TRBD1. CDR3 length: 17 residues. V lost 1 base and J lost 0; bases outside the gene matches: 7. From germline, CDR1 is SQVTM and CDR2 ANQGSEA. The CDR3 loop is CSVEVDREGSNTGELFF. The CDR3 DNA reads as TGCAGCGTTGAAGTGGACAGGGAAGGCTCGAACACCGGGGAGCTGTTTTTT.

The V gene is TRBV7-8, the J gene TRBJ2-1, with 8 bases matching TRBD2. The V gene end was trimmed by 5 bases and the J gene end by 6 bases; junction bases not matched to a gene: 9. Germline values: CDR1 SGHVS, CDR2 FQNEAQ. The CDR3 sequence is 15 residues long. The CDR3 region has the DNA TGTGCCAGCAGCCCCAGCGGGAGAGGGATCAATGAGCAGTTCTTC. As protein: CASSPSGRGINEQFF.

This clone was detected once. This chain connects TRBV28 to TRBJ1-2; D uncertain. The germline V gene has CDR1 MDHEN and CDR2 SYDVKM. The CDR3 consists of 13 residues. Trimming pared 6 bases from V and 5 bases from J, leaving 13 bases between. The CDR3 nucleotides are TGTGCCAGCAGCAAGCCCGTGAGGTATGGCTACACCTTC. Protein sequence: CASSKPVRYGYTF.

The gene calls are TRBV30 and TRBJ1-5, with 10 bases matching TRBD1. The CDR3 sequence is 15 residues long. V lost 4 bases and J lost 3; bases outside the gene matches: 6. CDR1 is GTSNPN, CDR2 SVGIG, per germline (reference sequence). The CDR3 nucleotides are TGTGCCTGGACGGAGGGGACAGGGGTCAATCAGCCCCAGCATTTT. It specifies CAWTEGTGVNQPQHF.

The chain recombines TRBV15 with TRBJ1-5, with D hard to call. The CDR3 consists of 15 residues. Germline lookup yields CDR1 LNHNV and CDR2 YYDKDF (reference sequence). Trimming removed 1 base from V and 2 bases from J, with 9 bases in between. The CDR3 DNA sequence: TGTGCCACCAGCAGAGCCCCACTTGGCAATCAGCCCCAGCATTTT. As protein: CATSRAPLGNQPQHF.

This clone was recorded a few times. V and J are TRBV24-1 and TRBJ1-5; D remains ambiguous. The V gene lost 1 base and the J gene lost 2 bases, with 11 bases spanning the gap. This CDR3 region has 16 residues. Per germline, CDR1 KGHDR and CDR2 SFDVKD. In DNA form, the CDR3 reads TGTGCCACCAGTGATTTTGGCAGCGATCGCAATCAGCCCCAGCATTTT. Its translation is CATSDFGSDRNQPQHF.

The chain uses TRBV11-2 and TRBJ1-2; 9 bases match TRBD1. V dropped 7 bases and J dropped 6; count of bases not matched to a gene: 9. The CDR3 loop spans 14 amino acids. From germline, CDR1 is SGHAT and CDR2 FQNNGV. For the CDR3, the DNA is TGTGCCAGCACCCACAGGGGGCTTAGTGATGGCTACACCTTC. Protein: CASTHRGLSDGYTF.

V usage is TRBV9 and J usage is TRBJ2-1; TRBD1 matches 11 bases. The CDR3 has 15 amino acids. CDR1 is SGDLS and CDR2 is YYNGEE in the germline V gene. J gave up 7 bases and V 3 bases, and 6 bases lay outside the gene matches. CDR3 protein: CASSAGQGVTNEQFF. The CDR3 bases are TGTGCCAGCAGCGCGGGACAGGGGGTTACGAATGAGCAGTTCTTC.

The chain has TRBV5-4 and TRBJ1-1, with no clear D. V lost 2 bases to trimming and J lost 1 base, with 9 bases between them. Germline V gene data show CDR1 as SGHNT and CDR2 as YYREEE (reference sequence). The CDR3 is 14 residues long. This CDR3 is CASSFWAPNTEAFF. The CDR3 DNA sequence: TGTGCCAGCAGCTTTTGGGCCCCGAACACTGAAGCTTTCTTT.

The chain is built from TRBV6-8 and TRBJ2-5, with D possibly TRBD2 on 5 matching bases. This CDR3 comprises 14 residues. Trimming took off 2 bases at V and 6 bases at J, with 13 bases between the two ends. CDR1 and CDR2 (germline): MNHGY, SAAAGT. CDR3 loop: CASSYNGLWKTQYF. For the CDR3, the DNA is TGTGCCAGCAGTTACAACGGACTTTGGAAGACCCAGTACTTC.

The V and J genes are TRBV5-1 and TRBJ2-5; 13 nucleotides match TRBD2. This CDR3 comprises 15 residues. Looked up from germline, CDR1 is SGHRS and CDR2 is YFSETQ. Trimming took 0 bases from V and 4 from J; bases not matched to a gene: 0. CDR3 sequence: CASSLGTSGRETQYF. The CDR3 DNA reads TGCGCCAGCAGCTTGGGGACTAGCGGGAGAGAGACCCAGTACTTC.

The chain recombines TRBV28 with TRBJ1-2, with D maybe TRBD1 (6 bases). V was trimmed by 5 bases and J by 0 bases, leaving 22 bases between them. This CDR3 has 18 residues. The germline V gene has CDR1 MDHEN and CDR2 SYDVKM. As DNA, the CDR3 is TGTGCCAGCAGTACTCCCTCCTGGGGGGGCCCAGCTAACTATGGCTACACCTTC. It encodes CASSTPSWGGPANYGYTF.

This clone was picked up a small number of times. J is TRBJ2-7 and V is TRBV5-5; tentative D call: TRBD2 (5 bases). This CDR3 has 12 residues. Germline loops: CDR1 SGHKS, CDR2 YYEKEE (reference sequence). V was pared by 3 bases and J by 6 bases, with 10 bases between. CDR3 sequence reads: CASSSGFLEQYF. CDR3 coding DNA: TGTGCCAGCAGCTCGGGGTTTCTCGAGCAGTACTTC.